The clone carrying this T cell receptor (beta chain) has just a few counts. Its antigen is undetermined. The data stem from a study of T cell responses to AZD1222 COVID-19 vaccine. Study-level findings and limits: Baseline seropositives among AZD1222 recipients totaled only six or seven. Without day 14 samples, only post-peak T cell repertoires were studied. Two AZD1222 doses significantly raised spike-specific TCR breadth and depth over controls.

This CDR3 has 16 amino acids. The germline gives CDR1 LNHDA, CDR2 SQIVND (reference sequence). Unmatched junction bases numbered 5, after V lost 5 bases and J lost 1 base. Produced via immunoSEQ multiplex PCR; TCRdb's table is partial and in-frame only. The data show 60,000 to 75,000 clones, with roughly 82% seen just once and roughly 20% held by the top ten. The sequence came from an adult in good health. Sequenced here: peripheral blood, sampled on day 0 of AZD1222 vaccination. This rearrangement joins TRBV19 to TRBJ2-2, with 9 bases lining up with TRBD2. As DNA, the CDR3 is TGTGCCAGTAGTTTCCGACTAGCGGTGAACACCGGGGAGCTGTTTTTT. It encodes CASSFRLAVNTGELFF. The full variable domain, completed using reference TRBV19 and TRBJ2-2, is DGGITQSPKYLFRKEGQNVTLSCEQNLNHDAMYWYRQDPGQGLRLIYYSQIVNDFQKGDIAEGYSVSREKKESFPLTVTSAQKNPTAFYLCASSFRLAVNTGELFFGEGSRLTVL.